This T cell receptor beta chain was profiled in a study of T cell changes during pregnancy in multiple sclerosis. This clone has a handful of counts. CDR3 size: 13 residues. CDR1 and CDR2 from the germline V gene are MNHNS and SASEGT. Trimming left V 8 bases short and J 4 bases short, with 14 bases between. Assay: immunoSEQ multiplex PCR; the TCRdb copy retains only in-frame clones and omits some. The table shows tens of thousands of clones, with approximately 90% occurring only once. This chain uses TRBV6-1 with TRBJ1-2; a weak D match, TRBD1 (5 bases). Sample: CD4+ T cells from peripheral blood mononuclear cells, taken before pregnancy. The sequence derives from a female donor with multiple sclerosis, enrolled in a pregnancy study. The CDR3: CASSRDGFYGYTF. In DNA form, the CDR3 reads TGTGCCAGCTCGCGGGACGGATTCTATGGCTACACCTTC.